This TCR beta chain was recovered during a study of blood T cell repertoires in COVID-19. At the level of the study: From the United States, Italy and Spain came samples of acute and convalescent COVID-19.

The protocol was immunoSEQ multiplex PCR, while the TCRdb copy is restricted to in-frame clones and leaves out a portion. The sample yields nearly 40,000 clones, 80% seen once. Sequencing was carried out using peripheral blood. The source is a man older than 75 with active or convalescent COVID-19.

DNA for the CDR3: TGTGCCAGTACCACCTCGGGCGGGGGGGCCGCCTACGAGCAGTACTTC. Residues: CASTTSGGGAAYEQYF. This sequence joins TRBV19 and TRBJ2-7; 9 bases are a match to TRBD2. Losses at the gene ends were 7 bases for V and 2 bases for J; bases not matched to a gene: 12. There are 16 residues in the CDR3. CDR1 is LNHDA and CDR2 is SQIVND in the germline V gene (reference sequence).